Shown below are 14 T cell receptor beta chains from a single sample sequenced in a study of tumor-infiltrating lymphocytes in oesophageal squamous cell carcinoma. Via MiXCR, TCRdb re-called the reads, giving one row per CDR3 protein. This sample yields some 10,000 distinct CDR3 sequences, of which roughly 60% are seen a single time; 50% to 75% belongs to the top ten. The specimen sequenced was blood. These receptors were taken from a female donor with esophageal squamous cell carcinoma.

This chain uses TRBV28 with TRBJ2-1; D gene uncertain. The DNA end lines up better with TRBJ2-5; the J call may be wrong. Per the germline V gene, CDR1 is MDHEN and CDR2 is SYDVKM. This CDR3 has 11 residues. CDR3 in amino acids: CASSSRGTQYF. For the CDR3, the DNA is TGTGCCAGCAGCTCCCGCGGGACCCAGTACTTC.

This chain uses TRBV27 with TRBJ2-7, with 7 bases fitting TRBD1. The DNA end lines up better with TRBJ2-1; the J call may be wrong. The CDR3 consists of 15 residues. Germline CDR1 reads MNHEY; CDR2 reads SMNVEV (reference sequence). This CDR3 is CASRNRGGFYNEQFF. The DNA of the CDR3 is TGTGCCAGCAGGAACAGGGGTGGGTTCTACAATGAGCAGTTCTTC.

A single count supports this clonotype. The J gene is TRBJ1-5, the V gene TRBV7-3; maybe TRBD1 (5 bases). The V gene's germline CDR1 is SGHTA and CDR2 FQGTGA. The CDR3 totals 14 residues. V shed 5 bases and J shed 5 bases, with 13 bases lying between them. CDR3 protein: CASSGGGWDQPQHF. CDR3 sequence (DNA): TGTGCCAGCAGCGGGGGGGGATGGGATCAGCCCCAGCATTTT.

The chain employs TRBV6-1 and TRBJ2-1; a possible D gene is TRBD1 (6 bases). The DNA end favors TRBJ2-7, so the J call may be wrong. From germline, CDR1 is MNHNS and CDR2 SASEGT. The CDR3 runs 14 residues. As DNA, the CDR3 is TGTGCCAGCATTGCGCGACAGGAATCTCCCGAGCAGTACTTC. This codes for CASIARQESPEQYF.

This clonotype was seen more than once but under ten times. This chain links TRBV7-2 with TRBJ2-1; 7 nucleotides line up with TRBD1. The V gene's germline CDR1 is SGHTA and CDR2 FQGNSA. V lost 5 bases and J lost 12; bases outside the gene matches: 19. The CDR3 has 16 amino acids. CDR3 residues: CASSTNPVTGHLGQFF. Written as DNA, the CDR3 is TGTGCCAGCAGCACCAACCCCGTGACAGGGCACCTCGGGCAGTTCTTC. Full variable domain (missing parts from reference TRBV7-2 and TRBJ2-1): GAGVSQSPSNKVTEKGKDVELRCDPISGHTALYWYRQSLGQGLEFLIYFQGNSAPDKSGLPSDRFSAERTGGSVSTLTIQRTQQEDSAVYLCASSTNPVTGHLGQFFGPGTRLTVL.

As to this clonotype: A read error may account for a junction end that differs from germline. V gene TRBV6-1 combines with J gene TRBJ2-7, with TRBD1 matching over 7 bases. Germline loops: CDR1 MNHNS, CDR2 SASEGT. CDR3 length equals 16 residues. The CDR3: CTSSTMRQGSNSPLHF. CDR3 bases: TGTACCAGCAGTACCATGAGACAGGGTAGTAATTCACCCCTCCACTTC.

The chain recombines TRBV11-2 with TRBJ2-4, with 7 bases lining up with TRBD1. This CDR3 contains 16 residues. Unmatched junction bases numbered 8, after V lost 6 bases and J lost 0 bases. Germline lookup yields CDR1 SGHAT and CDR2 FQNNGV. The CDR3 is CASRPTGVLAKNIQYF. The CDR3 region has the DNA TGTGCCAGCAGACCAACAGGGGTACTAGCCAAAAACATTCAGTACTTC.

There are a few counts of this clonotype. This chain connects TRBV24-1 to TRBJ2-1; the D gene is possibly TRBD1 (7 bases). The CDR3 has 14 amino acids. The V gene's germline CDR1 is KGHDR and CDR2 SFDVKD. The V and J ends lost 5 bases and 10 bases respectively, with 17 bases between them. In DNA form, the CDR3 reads TGTGCCACCAGTGGGGAGGACAGGACACGGGAGCAGTTCTTC. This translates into CATSGEDRTREQFF.

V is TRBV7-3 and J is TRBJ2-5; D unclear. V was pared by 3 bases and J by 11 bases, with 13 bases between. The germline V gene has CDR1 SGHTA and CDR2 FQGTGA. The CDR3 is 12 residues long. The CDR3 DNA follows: TGTGCCAGCAGCTTTAATCACAATGAGCAGTACTTC. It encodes CASSFNHNEQYF. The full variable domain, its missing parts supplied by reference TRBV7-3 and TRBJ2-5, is GAGVSQTPSNKVTEKGKYVELRCDPISGHTALYWYRQSLGQGPEFLIYFQGTGAADDSGLPNDRFFAVRPEGSVSTLKIQRTERGDSAVYLCASSFNHNEQYFGPGTRLLVL.

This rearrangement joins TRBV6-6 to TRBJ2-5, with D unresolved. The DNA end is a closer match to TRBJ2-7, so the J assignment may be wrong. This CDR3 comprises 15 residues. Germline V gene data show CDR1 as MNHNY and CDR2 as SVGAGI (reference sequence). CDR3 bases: TGTGCCAGCAGTTACTCGGCTACAGCTGAATACGAGCAGTACTTC. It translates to CASSYSATAEYEQYF.

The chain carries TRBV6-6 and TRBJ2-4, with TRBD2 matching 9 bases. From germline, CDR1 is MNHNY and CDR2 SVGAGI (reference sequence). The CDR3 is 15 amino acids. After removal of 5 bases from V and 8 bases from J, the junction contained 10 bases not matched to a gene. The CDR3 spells CASSVSGGGGDIQYF. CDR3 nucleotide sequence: TGTGCCAGCAGTGTTAGCGGGGGTGGGGGTGACATTCAGTACTTC.

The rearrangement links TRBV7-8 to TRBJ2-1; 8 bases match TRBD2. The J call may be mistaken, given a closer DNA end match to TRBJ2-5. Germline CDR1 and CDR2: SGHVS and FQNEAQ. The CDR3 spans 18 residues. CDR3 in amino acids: CASSLGGSDGRAIETQYF. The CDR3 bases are TGTGCCAGCAGCTTAGGTGGGTCGGACGGGAGGGCCATAGAGACCCAGTACTTC.

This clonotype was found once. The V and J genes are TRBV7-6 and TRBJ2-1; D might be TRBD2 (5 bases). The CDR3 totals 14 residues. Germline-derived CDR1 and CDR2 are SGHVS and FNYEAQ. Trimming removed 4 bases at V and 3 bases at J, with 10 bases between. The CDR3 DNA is TGTGCCAGCAGCTCCAGCGGAAACTACAATGAGCAGTTCTTC. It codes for CASSSSGNYNEQFF.

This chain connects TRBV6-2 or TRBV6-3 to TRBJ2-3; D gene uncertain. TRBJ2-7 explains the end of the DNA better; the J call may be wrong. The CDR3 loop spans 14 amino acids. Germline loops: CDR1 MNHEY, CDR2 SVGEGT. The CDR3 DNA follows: TGTGCCAGCCTGAATTCGGGCCTGACCTACGAGCAGTACTTC. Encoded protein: CASLNSGLTYEQYF.